The next 27 T cell receptor beta chains were all read from a single sample in a study of radiotherapy plus CTLA-4 blockade in lung cancer. TCRdb keeps only in-frame clones here, not all; method: immunoSEQ multiplex PCR. This table holds more than 60,000 clones, 70% to 80% found once. Sequenced here: peripheral blood, sampled from a patient treated with radiotherapy plus ipilimumab. These receptors all come from a human donor with non-small cell lung cancer who had a complete response to radiotherapy plus ipilimumab.

The J gene is TRBJ2-3, the V gene TRBV5-4; 8 bases are shared with TRBD2. The CDR3 loop spans 16 amino acids. Germline V lookup: CDR1 SGHNT, CDR2 YYREEE (reference sequence). J lost 0 bases, V lost 4 bases, and 7 bases had no gene match. The CDR3: CASSPGGARSTDTQYF. DNA of the CDR3: TGTGCCAGCAGCCCGGGGGGGGCCCGAAGCACAGATACGCAGTATTTT.

V usage is TRBV15 and J usage is TRBJ2-1, with no clear D. With 0 bases removed from V and 5 bases from J, the gap between germline ends came to 11 bases. Germline V CDR1 and CDR2: LNHNV, YYDKDF (reference sequence). The CDR3 has 15 residues. For the CDR3, the DNA is TGTGCCACCAGCAGAGATCCCATAGTAAACAATGAGCAGTTCTTC. Translated: CATSRDPIVNNEQFF.

This clone occurred a few times. The chain recombines TRBV7-9 with TRBJ1-2; 9 bases agree with TRBD1. J was trimmed by 6 bases and V by 5 bases; bases with no gene match: 10. The length of the CDR3 is 15 residues. Germline V gene sequence: CDR1 SEHNR, CDR2 FQNEAQ (reference sequence). The CDR3 spells CASSPGTGTLDGYTF. In DNA, the CDR3 is TGTGCCAGCAGCCCCGGGACAGGGACTCTAGATGGCTACACCTTC.

This chain uses TRBV25-1 with TRBJ2-5, with TRBD2 matching over 8 bases. The J segment lost 5 bases and the V segment lost 10 bases, leaving 12 bases of the junction unmatched. The CDR3 is 14 residues long. CDR1 is MGHDK, CDR2 SYGVNS, per germline. The CDR3 DNA reads as TGTGCCAACGCGGGGGGCCTACTTAGGGAGACCCAGTACTTC. Its protein is CANAGGLLRETQYF.

To note about this clone: A much larger clone lies one base from this, so it may be a read error. This chain joins TRBV4-2 and TRBJ2-3, with 9 nucleotides matching TRBD2. Trimming cost V 5 bases and J 0 bases; bases outside gene matches: 3. CDR1 is LGHNA, CDR2 YNFKEQ, per germline. CDR3 length: 15 residues. For the CDR3, the DNA is TGTGCCAGCAGCTACCTAGCGGGGAGCACAGATACGCAGTATTTT. Protein sequence: CASSYLAGSTDTQYF.

This clone was seen only a few times. The chain employs TRBV5-6 and TRBJ1-4, with D perhaps TRBD1 (5 bases). The CDR3 contains 13 residues. CDR1 and CDR2 (germline): SGHDT, YYEEEE. The V end was cut by 2 bases, the J end by 7 bases, with 9 bases between. CDR3 nucleotide sequence: TGTGCCAGCAGCTTACCCGGGGGTGAAAAACTGTTTTTT. It yields the protein CASSLPGGEKLFF.

The chain couples TRBV28 to TRBJ2-4; 9 bases agree with TRBD1. V gave up 2 bases and J gave up 9 bases; unmatched junction bases: 8. Germline CDR1 reads MDHEN; CDR2 reads SYDVKM. The CDR3 has 15 amino acids. Written as DNA, the CDR3 is TGTGCCAGCAGTTTAGACGACAGGGGGTCATCCATTCAGTACTTC. Residues: CASSLDDRGSSIQYF.

This chain uses TRBV6-6 with TRBJ1-2, with 9 bases lining up with TRBD1. The CDR3 has 13 residues. Losses at the gene ends were 7 bases for V and 7 bases for J; bases not matched to a gene: 7. CDR1 MNHNY and CDR2 SVGAGI come from the germline V gene (reference sequence). The CDR3 region is CASTLMDRGGYTF. In nucleotides, the CDR3 is TGTGCCAGCACCTTAATGGACAGGGGTGGCTACACCTTC.

This clone has more than one count but fewer than ten. CDR3 DNA sequence: TGCGCCAGCAGATCTTGGGCGCAGCAGTACTTC. Its translation is CASRSWAQQYF. The chain employs TRBV5-1 and TRBJ2-7; D unclear. Trimming took off 5 bases at V and 8 bases at J, with 11 bases between the two ends. Germline CDR1 reads SGHRS; CDR2 reads YFSETQ. The CDR3 spans 11 residues.

The chain uses TRBV6-5 and TRBJ2-7, with 7 bases identical to TRBD1. The V gene end was trimmed by 0 bases and the J gene end by 3 bases; junction bases not matched to a gene: 5. Germline CDR1 MNHEY, CDR2 SVGAGI. The CDR3 length is 15 residues. CDR3 DNA sequence: TGTGCCAGCAGTTACTCCGGCCGGACAGGCTACGAGCAGTACTTC. This translates into CASSYSGRTGYEQYF.

This chain links TRBV30 with TRBJ1-3; no reliable D call. Germline V CDR1 and CDR2: GTSNPN, SVGIG (reference sequence). V was cut by 4 bases and J by 8 bases, with 18 bases left in between. The CDR3 loop spans 14 amino acids. This chain's CDR3 is CAWNGGFSVDTIYF. The DNA of the CDR3 is TGTGCCTGGAATGGAGGGTTCTCGGTCGACACCATATATTTT.

This sequence joins TRBV19 and TRBJ2-2, with 9 bases identical to TRBD2. J was trimmed by 4 bases and V by 3 bases; bases with no gene match: 6. Germline V CDR1 and CDR2: LNHDA, SQIVND (reference sequence). The length of the CDR3 is 16 residues. For the CDR3, the DNA is TGTGCCAGTAGTATCGGTCTAGCGGGATTCACCGGGGAGCTGTTTTTT. This translates into CASSIGLAGFTGELFF.

The chain joins TRBV6-5 to TRBJ2-7; D perhaps matches TRBD1 (5 bases). The CDR3 loop spans 13 amino acids. The germline V and J ends were trimmed by 6 bases and 3 bases, with 12 bases remaining between them. Germline V gene lookup returns CDR1 MNHEY and CDR2 SVGAGI. CDR3 residues: CASRRTSIYEQYF. In nucleotides, the CDR3 is TGTGCCAGCAGGCGGACATCCATCTACGAGCAGTACTTC.

The rearrangement joins TRBV6-1 to TRBJ1-2; D gene ambiguous. The CDR3 loop spans 16 amino acids. Germline V gene sequence: CDR1 MNHNS, CDR2 SASEGT. Trimming removed 2 bases from V and 6 bases from J, with 19 bases in between. The CDR3 loop is CASSELSLGGVNGYTF. The CDR3 region has the DNA TGTGCCAGCAGTGAATTGAGTCTAGGCGGGGTTAATGGCTACACCTTC.

This chain connects TRBV9 to TRBJ2-7; TRBD2 agrees at 7 bases. Germline-derived CDR1 and CDR2 are SGDLS and YYNGEE. There are 15 residues in the CDR3. V shed 3 bases, J shed 5 bases, and the junction held 11 bases outside the gene matches. The DNA for the CDR3 is TGTGCCAGCAGCGCCCAGCCGGGACTACAAAACGAGCAGTACTTC. Translation: CASSAQPGLQNEQYF.

In regard to this clone: This sequence may be a read error, since a much larger clone differs from it by one base. Other DNA sequences in this sample translate to the same CDR3. The chain is built from TRBV4-1 and TRBJ2-7; D gene unclear. In germline, CDR1 is MGHRA, CDR2 YSYEKL. V was shortened by 4 bases and J by 6 bases, with 16 bases between the two germline ends. The CDR3 extends over 14 amino acids. CDR3 region: CASSLEQLSVEQYF. Here the CDR3 DNA reads TGCGCCAGCAGCCTCGAACAGTTATCGGTCGAGCAGTACTTC.

J is TRBJ2-2 and V is TRBV18; TRBD1 matches 7 bases. Germline trimming cut 0 bases from V and 4 bases from J; bases unmatched to any gene: 5. The germline CDR1 and CDR2 sequences are KGHSH and LQKENI. This CDR3 region has 16 residues. The CDR3 bases are TGTGCCAGCTCACCACCCGGGACAGTGAGCACCGGGGAGCTGTTTTTT. As protein: CASSPPGTVSTGELFF.

The V gene is TRBV5-5, the J gene TRBJ1-2, with 8 bases matching TRBD1. Germline V gives CDR1 SGHKS, CDR2 YYEKEE (reference sequence). This CDR3 has 19 amino acids. Trimming took 5 bases from V and 6 from J; bases not matched to a gene: 24. In DNA form, the CDR3 reads TGTGCCAGCAGAATGTCGGGCGGACAGGGCACGACCATCACTCATGGCTACACCTTC. Translation: CASRMSGGQGTTITHGYTF.

The gene calls are TRBV4-3 and TRBJ2-5; 10 bases are shared with TRBD2. This CDR3 is 16 amino acids long. J gave up 11 bases and V 0 bases, and 12 bases lay outside the gene matches. In germline, CDR1 is LGHNA, CDR2 YSLEER. Here the CDR3 DNA reads TGCGCCAGCAGCCAAGAATGGGAGCGGGGGGGTACGGAGCAGTACTTC. Its protein product is CASSQEWERGGTEQYF.

The CDR3 spells CASNKALRTEDTEAFF. The CDR3 nucleotides read TGTGCCAGCAACAAAGCGCTTAGGACAGAGGACACTGAAGCTTTCTTT. The chain is built from TRBV21-1 and TRBJ1-1; the tabulated D call, TRBD1, remains unverified against the DNA. TRBV21-1 is a pseudogene. This CDR3 is built from 16 residues.

The chain recombines TRBV5-1 with TRBJ2-4; tentatively, D is TRBD1 (6 bases). The CDR3 length is 15 residues. CDR1 is SGHRS, CDR2 YFSETQ, per germline. Trimming stripped 2 bases from V and 0 bases from J, with 9 bases between. The chain's CDR3 is CASSFLDRAKNIQYF. DNA for the CDR3: TGCGCCAGCAGCTTCCTGGACAGAGCCAAAAACATTCAGTACTTC.

The chain carries TRBV7-2 and TRBJ2-7, with D maybe TRBD1 (6 bases). Between the trimmed V and J ends, which lost 6 bases and 4 bases, there was a span of 19 bases. Germline V lookup: CDR1 SGHTA, CDR2 FQGNSA. The CDR3 runs 15 residues. CDR3 loop: CASRLGAGVSYEQYF. In DNA, the CDR3 is TGTGCCAGCAGGCTTGGTGCAGGGGTGAGTTACGAGCAGTACTTC.

The V gene is TRBV7-2, the J gene TRBJ2-5, with no clear D. The J call may be mistaken, given a closer DNA end match to TRBJ2-7. Germline CDR1 SGHTA, CDR2 FQGNSA. The CDR3 totals 14 residues. CDR3 nucleotide sequence: TGTGCCAGCAGCTTAGCACTTCCGAGCTACGAGCAGTACTTC. Translated: CASSLALPSYEQYF.

The chain employs TRBV6-5 and TRBJ1-2, with 7 bases that match TRBD1. The V gene's germline CDR1 is MNHEY and CDR2 SVGAGI. V was pared by 4 bases and J by 4 bases, with 12 bases of the junction left unmatched. CDR3 size: 16 residues. CDR3 sequence: CASSSGDKTGIYGYTF. DNA for the CDR3: TGTGCCAGCAGTTCCGGGGACAAGACAGGGATCTATGGCTACACCTTC.

This chain links TRBV6-5 with TRBJ1-2; a weak D match, TRBD1 (5 bases). Germline V gene lookup returns CDR1 MNHEY and CDR2 SVGAGI. This CDR3 spans 14 amino acids. V gave up 0 bases and J gave up 8 bases, with 13 bases separating them. The CDR3 sequence: CASSYSRRGGGYTF. The DNA of the CDR3 is TGTGCCAGCAGTTACTCGAGGAGGGGAGGAGGCTACACCTTC.

The chain carries TRBV5-1 and TRBJ2-5, with TRBD1 as a possible D gene (5 bases). The germline V gene encodes CDR1 SGHRS and CDR2 YFSETQ. The CDR3 runs 14 residues. V was shortened by 0 bases and J by 2 bases, with 8 bases between the two germline ends. The CDR3 DNA reads TGCGCCAGCAGCTTGGATGACAGACAAGAGACCCAGTACTTC. It is translated as CASSLDDRQETQYF.

This rearrangement joins TRBV6-6 to TRBJ2-7; weak D call: TRBD1 (6 bases). The germline V and J ends were trimmed by 6 bases and 1 base, with 10 bases remaining between them. CDR1 is MNHNY and CDR2 is SVGAGI in the germline V gene (reference sequence). The CDR3 has 13 residues. For the CDR3, the DNA is TGTGCCAGCAGCACACAGGGATCCTACGAGCAGTACTTC. This codes for CASSTQGSYEQYF.